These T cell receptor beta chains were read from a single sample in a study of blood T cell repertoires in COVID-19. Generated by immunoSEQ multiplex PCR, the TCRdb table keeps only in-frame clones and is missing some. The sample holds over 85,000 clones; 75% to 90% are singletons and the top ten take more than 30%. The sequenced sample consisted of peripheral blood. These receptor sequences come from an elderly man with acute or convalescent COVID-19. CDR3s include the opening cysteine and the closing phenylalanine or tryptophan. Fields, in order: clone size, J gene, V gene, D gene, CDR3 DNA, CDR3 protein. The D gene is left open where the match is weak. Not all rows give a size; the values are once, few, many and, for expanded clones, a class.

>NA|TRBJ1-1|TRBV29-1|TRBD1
TGCAGCGTTAGAAAGGGACAGTCTTTTACTGAAGCTTTCTTT
CSVRKGQSFTEAFF
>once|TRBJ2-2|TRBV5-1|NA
TGCGCCAGCAGCCCTAAGTACACCGGGGAGCTGTTTTTT
CASSPKYTGELFF
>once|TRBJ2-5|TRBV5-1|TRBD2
TGCGCCAGCAGCCGGACTAGCGGGGATGCGACCCAGTACTTC
CASSRTSGDATQYF
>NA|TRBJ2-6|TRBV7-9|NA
TGTGCCAGCAGCTTAGCGTCAGGGGTTTATTCTGGGGCCAACGTCCTGACTTTC
CASSLASGVYSGANVLTF
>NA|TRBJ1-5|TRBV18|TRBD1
TGTGCCAGCTCACAAACCGGGACAGGGGATCAGCCCCAGCATTTT
CASSQTGTGDQPQHF
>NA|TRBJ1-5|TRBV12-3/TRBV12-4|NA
TGTGCCAGCAGCCGCGGGACTAATCAGCCCCAGCATTTT
CASSRGTNQPQHF
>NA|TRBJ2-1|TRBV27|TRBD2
TGTGCCAGCAGTTTATGGACTAGACCGGGCAATGAGCAGTTCTTC
CASSLWTRPGNEQFF
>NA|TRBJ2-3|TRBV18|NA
TGTGCCAGCTCACCTAAAGCTACAGATACGCAGTATTTT
CASSPKATDTQYF
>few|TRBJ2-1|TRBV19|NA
TGTGCCAGTAGTAGACACGGAGGAGACAATGAGCAGTTCTTC
CASSRHGGDNEQFF
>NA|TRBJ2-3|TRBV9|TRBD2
TGTGCCAGCAGCGCCGGCGGGACTAGCGGCACAGATACGCAGTATTTT
CASSAGGTSGTDTQYF
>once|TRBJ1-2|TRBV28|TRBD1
TGTGCCAGCAGTTTCCCAGGACAGGGCTATGGCTACACCTTC
CASSFPGQGYGYTF
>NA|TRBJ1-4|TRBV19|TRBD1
TGTGCCAGTAGTCAGGGGGATACTAATGAAAAACTGTTTTTT
CASSQGDTNEKLFF
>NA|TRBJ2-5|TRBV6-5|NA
TGTGCCAGCAGTTACCCAGGGTCACAAGAGACCCAGTACTTC
CASSYPGSQETQYF
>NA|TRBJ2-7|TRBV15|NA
TGTGCCACCAGCAGTAACCCACTTGCATCCTACGAGCAGTACTTC
CATSSNPLASYEQYF
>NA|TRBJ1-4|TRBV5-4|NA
TGTGCCAGCAGCTCGGGGGCAACTAATGAAAAACTGTTTTTT
CASSSGATNEKLFF
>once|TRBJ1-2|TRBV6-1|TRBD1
TGTGCCAGCAGTGAGCAGGGGGCGCAGGGCTACACCTTC
CASSEQGAQGYTF
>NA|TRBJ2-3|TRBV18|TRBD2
TGTGCCAGCTCGTTCACGGGACTAACTCTAGTGGCAGATACGCAGTATTTT
CASSFTGLTLVADTQYF
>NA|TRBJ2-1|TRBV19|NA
TGTGCCAGTAGTCCCCCTGGGGGCGAGCAGTTCTTC
CASSPPGGEQFF
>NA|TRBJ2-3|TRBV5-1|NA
TGCGCCAGCAGCACGGGGACTCCTACCCCTAGCACAGATACGCAGTATTTT
CASSTGTPTPSTDTQYF
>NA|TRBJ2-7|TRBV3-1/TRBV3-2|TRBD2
TGTGCCAGCAGCCAAAACAGCGGGAGGGACTACGAGCAGTACTTC
CASSQNSGRDYEQYF
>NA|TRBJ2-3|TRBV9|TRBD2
TGTGCCAGCAGCCCCATCCTAGCGGGGCCAGATACGCAGTATTTT
CASSPILAGPDTQYF
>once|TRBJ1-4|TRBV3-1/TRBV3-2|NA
TGTGCCAGCAGCCAGGGACAAAGGAATGAAAAACTGTTTTTT
CASSQGQRNEKLFF
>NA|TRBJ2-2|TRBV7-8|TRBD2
TGTGCCAGGCAGGCCGGGACTAGCGGGACCGGGGAGCTGTTTTTT
CARQAGTSGTGELFF
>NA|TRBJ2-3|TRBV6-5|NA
TGTGCCAGCAGGTTGGAGAGCACAGATACGCAGTATTTT
CASRLESTDTQYF
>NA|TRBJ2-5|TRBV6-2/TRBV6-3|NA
TGTGCCAGCAGTCACGGGGAGACCCAGTACTTC
CASSHGETQYF
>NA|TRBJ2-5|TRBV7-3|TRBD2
TGTGCCAGCAGCCGTACGGGAGGGCCGTCCCAGTACTTC
CASSRTGGPSQYF
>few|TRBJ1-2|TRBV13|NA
TGTGCCAGCAGTCTGAACCGGTTCCCCGGGGGCTACACCTTC
CASSLNRFPGGYTF
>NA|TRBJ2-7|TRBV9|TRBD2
TGTGCCAGCAGCGTAGGGGTGGGAGGGCTCTACGAGCAGTACTTC
CASSVGVGGLYEQYF
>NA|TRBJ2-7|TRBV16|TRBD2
TGTGCCAGCAGCCAATCTAGCGGGAGCCGCGAGCAGTACTTC
CASSQSSGSREQYF
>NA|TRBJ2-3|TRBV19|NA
TGTGCCAGTACCCCCATCCCGGGAGGGACAGGGTTGTCAGATACGCAGTATTTT
CASTPIPGGTGLSDTQYF
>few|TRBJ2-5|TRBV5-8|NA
TGTGCCAGCAGCTTTTCAGGGGCGAGTAAAGAGACCCAGTACTTC
CASSFSGASKETQYF
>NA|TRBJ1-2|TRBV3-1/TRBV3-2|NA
TGTGCCAGCAGCCACGATCGGGGGGGCGCGTACTATGGCTACACCTTC
CASSHDRGGAYYGYTF
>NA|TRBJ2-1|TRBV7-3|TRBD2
TGTGCCAGCAGCTTAGGCGGGAGGGGTTACAATGAGCAGTTCTTC
CASSLGGRGYNEQFF
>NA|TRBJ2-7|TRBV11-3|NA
TGTGCCAGCAGCTTAGATCGGAGGGGAAAGCAGTACTTC
CASSLDRRGKQYF
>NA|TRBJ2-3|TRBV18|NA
TGTGCCAGCTCACCAGGGCTCCTTCCCACAGATACGCAGTATTTT
CASSPGLLPTDTQYF
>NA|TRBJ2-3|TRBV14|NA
TGTGCCAGCAGCCCTGGGGCACGAGGCACAGATACGCAGTATTTT
CASSPGARGTDTQYF
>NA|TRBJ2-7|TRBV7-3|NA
TGTGCCAGCAGCTCGCTTGGGGCGGAGACCTACGAGCAGTACTTC
CASSSLGAETYEQYF
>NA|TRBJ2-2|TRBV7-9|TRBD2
TGTGCCAGCAGAAGGACTAGCGGCCTAGGGGGGGAGCTGTTTTTT
CASRRTSGLGGELFF
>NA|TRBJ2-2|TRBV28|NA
TGTGCCAGCAGTTATCTACTAGGCGAAGTCGGGGAGCTGTTTTTT
CASSYLLGEVGELFF